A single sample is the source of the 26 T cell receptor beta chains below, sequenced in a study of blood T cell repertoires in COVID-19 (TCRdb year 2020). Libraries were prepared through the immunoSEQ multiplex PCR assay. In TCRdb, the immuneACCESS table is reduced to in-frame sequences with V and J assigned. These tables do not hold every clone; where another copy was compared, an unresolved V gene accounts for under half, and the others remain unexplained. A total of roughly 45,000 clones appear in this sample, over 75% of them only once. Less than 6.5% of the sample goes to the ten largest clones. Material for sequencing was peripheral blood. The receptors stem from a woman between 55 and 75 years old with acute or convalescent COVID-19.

The CDR3 DNA follows: TGTGCCACCTCACTTACAGGGCCCTCCTACGAGCAGTACTTC. This codes for CATSLTGPSYEQYF. This rearrangement joins TRBV19 to TRBJ2-7; D perhaps matches TRBD1 (6 bases). V was cut by 10 bases and J by 0 bases, with 16 bases left in between. The CDR3 is 14 residues long. In germline, CDR1 is LNHDA, CDR2 SQIVND (reference sequence).

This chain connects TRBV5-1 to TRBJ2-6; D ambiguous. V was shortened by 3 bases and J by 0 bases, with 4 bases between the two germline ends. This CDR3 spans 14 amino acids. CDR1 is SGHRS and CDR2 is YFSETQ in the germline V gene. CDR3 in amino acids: CASSSNSGANVLTF. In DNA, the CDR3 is TGCGCCAGCAGCTCTAACTCTGGGGCCAACGTCCTGACTTTC. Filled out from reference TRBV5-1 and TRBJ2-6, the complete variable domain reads KAGVTQTPRYLIKTRGQQVTLSCSPISGHRSVSWYQQTPGQGLQFLFEYFSETQRNKGNFPGRFSGRQFSNSRSEMNVSTLELGDSALYLCASSSNSGANVLTFGAGSRLTVL.

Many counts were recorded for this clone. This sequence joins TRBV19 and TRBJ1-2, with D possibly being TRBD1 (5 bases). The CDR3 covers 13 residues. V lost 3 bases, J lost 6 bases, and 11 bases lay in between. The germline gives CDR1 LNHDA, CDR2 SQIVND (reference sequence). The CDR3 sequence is CASSMRQYDGYTF. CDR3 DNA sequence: TGTGCCAGTAGTATGAGACAGTATGATGGCTACACCTTC.

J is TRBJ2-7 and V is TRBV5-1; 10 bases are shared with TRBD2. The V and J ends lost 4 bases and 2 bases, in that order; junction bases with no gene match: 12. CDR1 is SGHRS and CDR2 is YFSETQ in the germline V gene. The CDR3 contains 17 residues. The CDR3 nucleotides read TGCGCCAGCAGCCCGTGGCCCACTAGCGGGGTTACCTACGAGCAGTACTTC. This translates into CASSPWPTSGVTYEQYF.

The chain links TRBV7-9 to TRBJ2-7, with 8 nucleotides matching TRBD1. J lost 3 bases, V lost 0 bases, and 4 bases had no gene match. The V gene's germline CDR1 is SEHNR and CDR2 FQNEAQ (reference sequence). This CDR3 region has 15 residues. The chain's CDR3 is CASSLALDRGYEQYF. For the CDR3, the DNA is TGTGCCAGCAGCTTAGCCCTTGACAGGGGCTACGAGCAGTACTTC.

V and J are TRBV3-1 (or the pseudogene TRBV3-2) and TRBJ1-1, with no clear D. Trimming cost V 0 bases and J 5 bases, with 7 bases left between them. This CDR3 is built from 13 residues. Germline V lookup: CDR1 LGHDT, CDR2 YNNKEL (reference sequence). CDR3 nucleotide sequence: TGTGCCAGCAGCCAAGACCCGGGAACTGAAGCTTTCTTT. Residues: CASSQDPGTEAFF.

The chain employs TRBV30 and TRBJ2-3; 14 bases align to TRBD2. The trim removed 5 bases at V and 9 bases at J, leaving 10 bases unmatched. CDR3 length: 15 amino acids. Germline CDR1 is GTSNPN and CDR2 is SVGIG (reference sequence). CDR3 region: CAWAGTSGRRGTQYF. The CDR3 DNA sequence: TGTGCCTGGGCGGGGACTAGCGGGAGAAGAGGGACGCAGTATTTT.

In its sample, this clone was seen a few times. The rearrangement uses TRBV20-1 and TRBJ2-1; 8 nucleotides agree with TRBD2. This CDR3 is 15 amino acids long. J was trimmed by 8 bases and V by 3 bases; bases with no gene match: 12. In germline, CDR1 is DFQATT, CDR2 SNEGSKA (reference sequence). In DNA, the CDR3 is TGCAGTGCTAGTAAGGGGGGACTAGGGTCCTATGAGCAGTTCTTC. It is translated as CSASKGGLGSYEQFF.

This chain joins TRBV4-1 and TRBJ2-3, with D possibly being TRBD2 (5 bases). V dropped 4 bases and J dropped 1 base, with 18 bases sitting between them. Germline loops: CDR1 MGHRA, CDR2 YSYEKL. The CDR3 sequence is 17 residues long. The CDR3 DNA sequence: TGCGCCAGCAGCCCTCGCGTAGGCGGGCGGGGCACAGATACGCAGTATTTT. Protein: CASSPRVGGRGTDTQYF.

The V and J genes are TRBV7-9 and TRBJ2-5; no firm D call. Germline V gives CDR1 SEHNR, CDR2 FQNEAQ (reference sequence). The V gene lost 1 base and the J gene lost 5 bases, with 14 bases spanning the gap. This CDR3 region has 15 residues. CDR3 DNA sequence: TGTGCCAGCAGCTTAGGGGCCCAGGTCCGGGAGACCCAGTACTTC. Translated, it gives CASSLGAQVRETQYF.

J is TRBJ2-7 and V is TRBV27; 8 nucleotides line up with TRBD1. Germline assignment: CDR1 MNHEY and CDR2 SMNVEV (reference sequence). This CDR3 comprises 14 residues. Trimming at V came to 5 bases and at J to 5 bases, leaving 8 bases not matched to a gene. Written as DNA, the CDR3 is TGTGCCAGCAGTCCCCAGGGGGCGCGGGACGAGCAGTACTTC. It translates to CASSPQGARDEQYF.

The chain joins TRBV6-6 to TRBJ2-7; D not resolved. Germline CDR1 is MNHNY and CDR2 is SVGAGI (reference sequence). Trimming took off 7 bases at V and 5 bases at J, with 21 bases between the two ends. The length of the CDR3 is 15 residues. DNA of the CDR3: TGTGCCAGCACTTATAAAAGCGCCCATGCCCACGAGCAGTACTTC. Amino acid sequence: CASTYKSAHAHEQYF.

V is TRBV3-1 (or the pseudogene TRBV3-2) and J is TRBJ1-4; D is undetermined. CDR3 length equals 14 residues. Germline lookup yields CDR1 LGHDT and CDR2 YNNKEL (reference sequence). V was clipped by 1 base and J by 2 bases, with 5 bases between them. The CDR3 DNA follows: TGTGCCAGCAGCCAAGCCGGTACTAATGAAAAACTGTTTTTT. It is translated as CASSQAGTNEKLFF.

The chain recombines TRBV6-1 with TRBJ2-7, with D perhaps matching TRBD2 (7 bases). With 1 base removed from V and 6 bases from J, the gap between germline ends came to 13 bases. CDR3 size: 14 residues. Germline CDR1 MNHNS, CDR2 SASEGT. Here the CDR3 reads CASSEGGGLREQYF. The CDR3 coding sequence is TGTGCCAGCAGTGAAGGAGGGGGACTACGCGAGCAGTACTTC.

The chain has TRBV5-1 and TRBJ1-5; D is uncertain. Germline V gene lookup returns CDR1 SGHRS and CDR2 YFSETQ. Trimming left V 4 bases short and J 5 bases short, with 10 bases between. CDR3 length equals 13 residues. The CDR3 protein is CASSPSIDQPQHF. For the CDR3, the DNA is TGCGCCAGCAGCCCGAGTATCGATCAGCCCCAGCATTTT.

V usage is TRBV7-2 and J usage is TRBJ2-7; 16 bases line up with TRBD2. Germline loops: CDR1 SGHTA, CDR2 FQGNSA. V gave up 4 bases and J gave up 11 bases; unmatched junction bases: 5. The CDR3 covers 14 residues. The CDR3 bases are TGTGCCAGCAGCTCGGGACTAGCGGGAGGGCCCAAGTACTTC. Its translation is CASSSGLAGGPKYF.

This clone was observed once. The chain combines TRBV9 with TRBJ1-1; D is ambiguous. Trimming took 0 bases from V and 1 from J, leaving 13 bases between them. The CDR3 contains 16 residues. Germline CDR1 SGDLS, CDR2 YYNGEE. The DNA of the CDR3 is TGTGCCAGCAGCGTAGGTACCTCTTTGCGGAACACTGAAGCTTTCTTT. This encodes CASSVGTSLRNTEAFF.

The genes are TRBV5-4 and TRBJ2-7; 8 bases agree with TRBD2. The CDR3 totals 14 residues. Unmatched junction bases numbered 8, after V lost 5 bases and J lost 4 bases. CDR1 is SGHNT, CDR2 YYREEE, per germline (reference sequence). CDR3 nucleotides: TGTGCCAGCAGTATGAGTACTAGCGGATACGAGCAGTACTTC. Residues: CASSMSTSGYEQYF.

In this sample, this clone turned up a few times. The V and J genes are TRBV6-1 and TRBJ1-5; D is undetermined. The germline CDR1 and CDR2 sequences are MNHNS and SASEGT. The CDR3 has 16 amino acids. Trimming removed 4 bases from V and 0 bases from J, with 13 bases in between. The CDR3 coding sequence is TGTGCCAGCAGTGTCTCTTTAGCGGATAGCAATCAGCCCCAGCATTTT. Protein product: CASSVSLADSNQPQHF.

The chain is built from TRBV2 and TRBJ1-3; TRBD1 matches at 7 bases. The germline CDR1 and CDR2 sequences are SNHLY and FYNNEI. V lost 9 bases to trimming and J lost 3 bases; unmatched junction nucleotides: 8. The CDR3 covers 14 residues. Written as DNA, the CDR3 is TGTGCCAGGGACCGGGACAGAATTGGAAACACCATATATTTT. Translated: CARDRDRIGNTIYF.

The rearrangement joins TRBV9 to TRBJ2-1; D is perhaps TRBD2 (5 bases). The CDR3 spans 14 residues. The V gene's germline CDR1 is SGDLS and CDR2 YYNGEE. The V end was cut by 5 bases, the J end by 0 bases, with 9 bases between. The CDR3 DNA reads TGTGCCAGCAGGGAGGCACACTCCTACAATGAGCAGTTCTTC. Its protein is CASREAHSYNEQFF. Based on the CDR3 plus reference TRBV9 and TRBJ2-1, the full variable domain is DSGVTQTPKHLITATGQRVTLRCSPRSGDLSVYWYQQSLDQGLQFLIQYYNGEERAKGNILERFSAQQFPDLHSELNLSSLELGDSALYFCASREAHSYNEQFFGPGTRLTVL.

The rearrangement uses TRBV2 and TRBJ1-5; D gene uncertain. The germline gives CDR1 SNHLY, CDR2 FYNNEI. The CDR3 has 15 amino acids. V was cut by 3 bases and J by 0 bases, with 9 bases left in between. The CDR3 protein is CASSDRGYSNQPQHF. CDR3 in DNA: TGTGCCAGCAGTGATCGAGGCTATAGCAATCAGCCCCAGCATTTT.

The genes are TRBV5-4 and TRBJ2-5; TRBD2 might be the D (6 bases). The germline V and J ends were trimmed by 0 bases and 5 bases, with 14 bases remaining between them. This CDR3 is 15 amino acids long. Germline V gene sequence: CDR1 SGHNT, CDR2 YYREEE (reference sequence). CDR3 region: CASSLAGTSEETQYF. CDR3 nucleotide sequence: TGTGCCAGCAGCTTGGCCGGGACTTCTGAGGAGACCCAGTACTTC.

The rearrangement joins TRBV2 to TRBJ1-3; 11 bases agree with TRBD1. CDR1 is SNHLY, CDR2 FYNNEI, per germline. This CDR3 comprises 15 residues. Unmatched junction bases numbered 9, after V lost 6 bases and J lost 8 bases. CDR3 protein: CASRPRTGGRDTIYF. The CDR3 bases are TGTGCCAGCAGACCTAGGACAGGGGGCCGGGACACCATATATTTT.

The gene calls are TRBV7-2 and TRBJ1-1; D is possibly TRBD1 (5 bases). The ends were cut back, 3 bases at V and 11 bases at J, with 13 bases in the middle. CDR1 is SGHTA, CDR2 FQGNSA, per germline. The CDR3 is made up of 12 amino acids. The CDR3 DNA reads TGTGCCAGCAGCTTTCTCGGGGGGAGCGCTTTCTTT. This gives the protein CASSFLGGSAFF. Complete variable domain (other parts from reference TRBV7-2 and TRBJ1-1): GAGVSQSPSNKVTEKGKDVELRCDPISGHTALYWYRQSLGQGLEFLIYFQGNSAPDKSGLPSDRFSAERTGGSVSTLTIQRTQQEDSAVYLCASSFLGGSAFFGQGTRLTVV.

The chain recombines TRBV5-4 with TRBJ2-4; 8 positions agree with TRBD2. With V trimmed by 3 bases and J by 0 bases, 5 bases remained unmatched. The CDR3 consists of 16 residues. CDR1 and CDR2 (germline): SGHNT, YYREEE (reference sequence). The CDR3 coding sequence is TGTGCCAGCAGCTCGGGAGGGCAGCCAGCCAAAAACATTCAGTACTTC. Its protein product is CASSSGGQPAKNIQYF.